The 22 T cell receptor beta chains below all came from one sample that was sequenced in a study of blood T cells in healthy people across ages. PCR was performed a second time for 7 to 11 cycles using a sample-barcoded 5' primer and a J-beta primer mix. In TCRdb, the 5' RACE reads were re-called with MiXCR into one record per CDR3 protein. The sample holds about 1.4 million distinct CDR3 sequences, approximately 59% seen once. The sequenced sample was blood. The receptor source for this set is a man between 18 and 35 years old in good health.

This clonotype was seen repeatedly, ten times or more. V usage is TRBV7-9 and J usage is TRBJ1-2; perhaps TRBD1 as D (5 bases). The CDR3 runs 14 residues. V shed 5 bases and J shed 4 bases, with 14 bases lying between them. Germline V gene lookup returns CDR1 SEHNR and CDR2 FQNEAQ (reference sequence). The CDR3 nucleotides read TGTGCCAGCAGCCACTCCGGGGGAGTCTATGGCTACACCTTC. This encodes CASSHSGGVYGYTF.

The rearrangement uses TRBV2 and TRBJ2-3; TRBD2 aligns across 8 bases. The V gene's germline CDR1 is SNHLY and CDR2 FYNNEI. This CDR3 contains 13 residues. With 6 bases clipped from V and 6 bases from J, the junction kept 5 bases outside the gene matches. The CDR3 is CASRREGTDTQYF. Written as DNA, the CDR3 is TGTGCCAGCAGACGGGAGGGTACTGATACGCAGTATTTT. The entire variable domain, with the rest obtained from reference TRBV2 and TRBJ2-3, is as follows: EPEVTQTPSHQVTQMGQEVILRCVPISNHLYFYWYRQILGQKVEFLVSFYNNEISEKSEIFDDQFSVERPDGSNFTLKIRSTKLEDSAMYFCASRREGTDTQYFGPGTRLTVL.

The chain employs TRBV6-1 and TRBJ2-5; possible D gene TRBD1, 6 bases. V lost 6 bases to trimming and J lost 5 bases, with 13 bases between them. The CDR3 consists of 13 residues. Germline V lookup: CDR1 MNHNS, CDR2 SASEGT. The CDR3 is CASRVDSWETQYF. DNA of the CDR3: TGTGCCAGCAGAGTGGACAGCTGGGAGACCCAGTACTTC.

The rearrangement uses TRBV6-1 and TRBJ1-5; D not certain. Looked up from germline, CDR1 is MNHNS and CDR2 is SASEGT. Trimming shortened V by 1 base and J by 2 bases, and 9 bases separated the two germline ends. The CDR3 loop spans 15 amino acids. CDR3: CASSEVGSGNQPQHF. CDR3 bases: TGTGCCAGCAGTGAAGTGGGATCGGGCAATCAGCCCCAGCATTTT.

This clonotype was observed a handful of times. This chain connects TRBV4-1 to TRBJ2-6; D unresolved. Germline loops: CDR1 MGHRA, CDR2 YSYEKL. This CDR3 is built from 15 residues. The V gene lost 3 bases and the J gene lost 0 bases, with 6 bases spanning the gap. CDR3 bases: TGCGCCAGCAGCCAGTGGAACTCTGGGGCCAACGTCCTGACTTTC. This gives the protein CASSQWNSGANVLTF.

As for this clonotype: The junction differs from germline at one of its ends, possibly a read error. CDR3 in DNA: TGTGCTAGCAGTAACGACAGAGCTGGGGAGCAGTTCTTC. This sequence encodes CASSNDRAGEQFF. The V call is TRBV7-7, the J call TRBJ2-1; D might be TRBD1 (5 bases). The length of the CDR3 is 13 residues. Germline V gene sequence: CDR1 SSHAT, CDR2 FNYEAQ (reference sequence).

The chain combines TRBV20-1 with TRBJ2-1, with 10 bases aligning to TRBD2. This CDR3 comprises 16 residues. Unmatched junction bases numbered 6, after V lost 3 bases and J lost 1 base. The germline V gene encodes CDR1 DFQATT and CDR2 SNEGSKA (reference sequence). The CDR3 DNA follows: TGCAGTGCTAGGGATGGACTAGCGGCATCCTACAATGAGCAGTTCTTC. Translation gives CSARDGLAASYNEQFF.

The rearrangement links TRBV29-1 to TRBJ2-1; 16 bases align to TRBD2. CDR1 is SQVTM and CDR2 is ANQGSEA in the germline V gene. The CDR3 length is 18 residues. V lost 5 bases to trimming and J lost 3 bases; unmatched junction nucleotides: 10. CDR3 DNA: TGCAGCGTTTCATTGGAGGGACTAGCGGGAGGGCTCTACAATGAGCAGTTCTTC. This sequence encodes CSVSLEGLAGGLYNEQFF.

The genes are TRBV7-9 and TRBJ2-1; D not certain. The V and J ends lost 5 bases and 9 bases respectively, with 8 bases between them. The germline CDR1 and CDR2 sequences are SEHNR and FQNEAQ (reference sequence). The CDR3 has 11 residues. The CDR3 loop is CASSAAVEQFF. The CDR3, as DNA: TGTGCCAGCAGCGCCGCAGTTGAGCAGTTCTTC.

The J gene is TRBJ2-7, the V gene TRBV11-2; D perhaps matches TRBD2 (5 bases). Germline CDR1 and CDR2: SGHAT and FQNNGV. Trimming took off 4 bases at V and 9 bases at J, with 13 bases between the two ends. CDR3 length: 12 amino acids. CDR3 sequence: CASSSDSWAQYF. In DNA, the CDR3 is TGTGCCAGCAGCTCGGACTCATGGGCGCAGTACTTC.

CDR3 region: CASSFRRVHEQYF. The CDR3 region has the DNA TGTGCCAGCAGTTTCCGGAGGGTCCACGAGCAGTACTTC. The J gene is TRBJ2-7, the V gene TRBV27, with D tentatively TRBD2 (6 bases). This CDR3 is 13 amino acids long. Looked up from germline, CDR1 is MNHEY and CDR2 is SMNVEV (reference sequence). Trimming shortened V by 3 bases and J by 5 bases, and 11 bases separated the two germline ends.

This clonotype was detected once. The V call is TRBV7-9, the J call TRBJ2-7; 9 bases align to TRBD2. The end of the DNA fits TRBJ2-1 better, so the J call may be wrong. This CDR3 has 16 amino acids. Germline lookup yields CDR1 SEHNR and CDR2 FQNEAQ (reference sequence). The CDR3 sequence is CASSAPGTSRDNEQFF. DNA of the CDR3: TGTGCCAGCAGCGCCCCCGGGACTAGCAGGGACAATGAGCAGTTCTTC.

The chain is built from TRBV6-2 or TRBV6-3 and TRBJ2-5; D not resolved. Germline V lookup: CDR1 MNHEY, CDR2 SVGEGT. Trimming shortened V by 2 bases and J by 5 bases, and 6 bases separated the two germline ends. The CDR3 sequence is 12 residues long. The CDR3 nucleotides read TGTGCCAGCAGTTACACCGTGGAGACCCAGTACTTC. Its protein product is CASSYTVETQYF.

This clonotype was seen once. The chain has TRBV4-3 and TRBJ2-7; 9 positions match TRBD2. The CDR3 totals 18 residues. Germline V gene data show CDR1 as LGHNA and CDR2 as YSLEER. After removal of 1 base from V and 4 bases from J, the junction contained 14 bases not matched to a gene. The CDR3 sequence: CASSQVPPSGGLGYEQYF. The DNA of the CDR3 is TGCGCCAGCAGCCAAGTCCCTCCCAGCGGGGGGTTAGGGTACGAGCAGTACTTC.

This clonotype was counted a few times. CDR3 DNA sequence: TGTGCCAGCAGCCCCCATAGCGGAGCTTCACAAGAGACCCAGTACTTC. It codes for CASSPHSGASQETQYF. The chain links TRBV14 to TRBJ2-5, with D perhaps TRBD2 (6 bases). V dropped 4 bases and J dropped 2 bases, with 17 bases sitting between them. Germline CDR1 SGHDN, CDR2 FVKESK. The CDR3 extends over 16 amino acids.

Of note for this clonotype: A junction end diverges from the germline sequence, so it may reflect a read error. The chain recombines TRBV30 with TRBJ2-3, with 12 positions matching TRBD1. The CDR3 spans 13 residues. CDR1 and CDR2 (germline): GTSNPN, SVGIG (reference sequence). The CDR3 here is CACGTGGTDTRYF. CDR3 bases: TGTGCCTGCGGGACAGGGGGCACAGATACGCGGTATTTT. Full variable domain (rest looked up from reference TRBV30 and TRBJ2-3): SQTIHQWPATLVQPVGSPLSLECTVEGTSNPNLYWYRQAAGRGLQLLFYSVGIGQISSEVPQNLSASRPQDRQFILSSKKLLLSDSGFYLCACGTGGTDTRYFGPGTRLTVL.

This clonotype was detected a few times. CDR3 protein: CSAADSPTLGADTQYF. DNA of the CDR3: TGCAGTGCCGCAGACTCTCCCACTCTCGGGGCAGATACGCAGTATTTT. J is TRBJ2-3 and V is TRBV20-1; a possible D gene is TRBD2 (5 bases). V was clipped by 6 bases and J by 4 bases, with 23 bases between them. This CDR3 comprises 16 residues. Germline assignment: CDR1 DFQATT and CDR2 SNEGSKA (reference sequence).

The chain joins TRBV29-1 to TRBJ2-1; D tentatively reads TRBD1 or TRBD2 (5 bases each). V gave up 7 bases and J gave up 4 bases, with 14 bases separating them. This CDR3 contains 13 residues. The germline V gene encodes CDR1 SQVTM and CDR2 ANQGSEA. The CDR3 loop reads CSAGQSGYNEQFF. The DNA for the CDR3 is TGCAGCGCCGGACAAAGCGGTTACAATGAGCAGTTCTTC.

The rearrangement uses TRBV18 and TRBJ2-7; D might be TRBD1 (6 bases). This CDR3 comprises 15 residues. CDR1 KGHSH and CDR2 LQKENI come from the germline V gene. V gave up 5 bases and J gave up 3 bases, with 17 bases separating them. CDR3 loop: CASSSDRPRSYEQYF. CDR3 in DNA: TGTGCCAGCTCAAGCGACAGGCCGAGAAGCTACGAGCAGTACTTC. Using reference TRBV18 and TRBJ2-7 for the parts outside the CDR3, the full variable domain is NAGVMQNPRHLVRRRGQEARLRCSPMKGHSHVYWYRQLPEEGLKFMVYLQKENIIDESGMPKERFSAEFPKEGPSILRIQQVVRGDSAAYFCASSSDRPRSYEQYFGPGTRLTVT.

The V call is TRBV28, the J call TRBJ2-7; perhaps TRBD2 as D (6 bases). V was trimmed by 5 bases and J by 0 bases, leaving 14 bases between them. Germline CDR1 and CDR2: MDHEN and SYDVKM. The CDR3 runs to 15 residues. The CDR3 sequence is CASSPIAGSSYEQYF. DNA for the CDR3: TGTGCCAGCAGTCCCATCGCCGGGAGCTCCTACGAGCAGTACTTC.

The rearrangement uses TRBV4-2 and TRBJ1-1, with 8 bases aligning to TRBD1. This CDR3 comprises 17 residues. The V and J ends lost 3 bases and 0 bases, in that order; junction bases with no gene match: 9. Germline V gene sequence: CDR1 LGHNA, CDR2 YNFKEQ. The CDR3 nucleotides read TGTGCCAGCAGCCACTTCGCCAGGGGGCGAATGAACACTGAAGCTTTCTTT. Its translation is CASSHFARGRMNTEAFF.

The gene calls are TRBV29-1 and TRBJ1-1; D might be TRBD1 (5 bases). The V end was cut by 3 bases, the J end by 6 bases, with 14 bases between. Germline V gene sequence: CDR1 SQVTM, CDR2 ANQGSEA. CDR3 size: 13 residues. The CDR3 bases are TGCAGCGTTGATAGGGGACTACAACCTGAAGCTTTCTTT. It encodes CSVDRGLQPEAFF.